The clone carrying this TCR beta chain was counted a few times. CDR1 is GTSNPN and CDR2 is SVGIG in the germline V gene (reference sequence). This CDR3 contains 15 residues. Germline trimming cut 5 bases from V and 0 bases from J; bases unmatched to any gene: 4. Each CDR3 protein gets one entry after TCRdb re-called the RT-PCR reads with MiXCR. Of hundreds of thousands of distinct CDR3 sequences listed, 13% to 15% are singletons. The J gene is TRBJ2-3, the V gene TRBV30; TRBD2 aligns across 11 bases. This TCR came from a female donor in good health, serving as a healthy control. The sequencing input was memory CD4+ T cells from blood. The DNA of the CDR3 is TGTGCCTGGGACCTAGCGGGAGGTAGCACAGATACGCAGTATTTT. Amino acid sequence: CAWDLAGGSTDTQYF.